Below, one T cell receptor (beta chain) is given with its context. Its target is not known. This sample's time point: pre-sensitization, week 0. Treatment described: therapeutic diphenylcyclopropenone sensitization with weekly scalp DPC. TCRdb reanalysed the RACE reads using MiXCR and keeps one entry per CDR3 protein. The sample has 380,000 or so distinct CDR3 sequences; around 5.5% are singletons. The data are from a study of human T cells and chemical hapten exposure. The CDR3 loop spans 12 amino acids. The V end lost 3 bases, the J end lost 12 bases, and 12 bases lay between the germline ends. Per germline, CDR1 SEHNR and CDR2 FQNEAQ (reference sequence). Findings and caveats of the study: Positive correlation was observed between PT1 expanded TCR counts and patch test score.

The sample was whole blood, taken in connection with sensitization to the hapten diphenylcyclopropenone (DPC). The chain has TRBV7-9 and TRBJ2-1; a possible D gene is TRBD1 (5 bases). This clonotype originated in a woman younger than 30 with alopecia areata. Some clones in this sample may be carry-over from other donors' samples. CDR3 sequence (DNA): TGTGCCAGCAGCTTGAGCCAGGGTGGGCAGTTCTTC. Its protein is CASSLSQGGQFF. The variable domain in full, with the rest retrieved from reference TRBV7-9 and TRBJ2-1, is DTGVSQNPRHKITKRGQNVTFRCDPISEHNRLYWYRQTLGQGPEFLTYFQNEAQLEKSRLLSDRFSAERPKGSFSTLEIQRTEQGDSAMYLCASSLSQGGQFFGPGTRLTVL.